This T cell receptor (beta chain) was obtained from a study of shared clonotypes between healthy human individuals (TCRdb year 2020). About the study as a whole: The cohort comprised a couple of women and a few men aged 18 to 49 years. To estimate repertoire size and how much clonotypes are shared between individuals, the study performed deep sequencing of blood TCR repertoires from roughly five healthy adults. Between about 0.9 and 10 billion PBMCs per donor were obtained by leukapheresis. For each donor, CD4 naive and CD4 memory were each run on three plates, CD8 naive on two plates, and CD8 memory on one plate. Different laboratories and diverse techniques were used to prepare libraries and sequence TCR repertoires, to increase sequencing depth and limit assay-specific biases. The full study reports these points: The genetic and exposure-history diversity represented was limited by the small number of donors. Incomplete sequencing was indicated by rarefaction of sorted-subset datasets, despite the large sequencing depth. Pairwise subsampling indicated that sequencing depth was expected to affect the degree of clonotype sharing among donors. Sampling was limited to blood, and TCR repertoires in tissue likely differ from TCR repertoires in blood. Clonotypes shared by all four sorted-subset donors showed higher generation probabilities than non-shared clonotypes. When a handful of donors were compared, the shared fraction of clonotypes was around 5.1% for naive CD4, around 3.6% for naive CD8, 2% to 2.5% for memory CD4, and 0.4% for memory CD8. Naive subsets generally had larger estimated clonotype richness than memory subsets.

Using the deep immunoSEQ assay, TCR CDR3 regions were amplified from genomic DNA by multiplex PCR. Genomic DNA extracted from each cell subset was distributed evenly over all wells of several immunoSEQ 96-well plates, and each plate served as one replicate. Each replicate PCR for sorted subsets received roughly 200 ng genomic DNA, equal to about 30,000 T cell genomes. Purified libraries were quantified with a Qubit 3.0 fluorometer, sized on a Bioanalyzer 2100, and re-quantified with the KAPA Library Quantification kit. Every immunoSEQ 96-well plate was sequenced on a dedicated single-read 150-cycle Illumina NextSeq 550 flow cell. The original pipeline was this. Because only junctional sequences without quality scores were contained in the immunoSEQ output, filtering matching that applied to full-length reads could not be performed. To assign V/J genes and CDR3, sequences were annotated using PyIR, a Python wrapper for IgBLAST v1.9, with IMGT germline references. Reads were removed for weak V/J assignments (E-value above 1e-6), missing CDR3, stop codons, out-of-frame junctions, or ambiguous translated residues. V3J clonotypes were defined as sequences sharing an identical inferred V gene, J gene, and CDR3 amino acid sequence. Percentage overlap between repertoires was calculated by dividing the number of shared unique clonotypes by the size of the smaller repertoire. Three approaches were used to assess repertoire richness: RTK rarefaction, the Chao1 estimator, and Recon v2.1 estimates of unobserved clonotypes. OLGA was used to compute generation probabilities for all TCRbeta clonotypes that the gDNA method yielded from a few donors. Imported from immuneACCESS, the table was reduced by TCRdb to in-frame sequences with V and J called. These copies leave out some clones; in studies compared against another copy, an unresolved V gene accounts for under half, and the cause of the remainder is not known. D and trimming come from the DNA, and the V and J calls and clone size come from that table. The sample includes roughly 2 million clones, with 85% to 95% observed a single time. More than 0.1% of the sample rests with the top ten.

Of note for this clone: Its antigen has not been determined. Base-call qualities are not available, and no considerably larger clone is one nucleotide away.

V was cut back by 4 bases and J by 3 bases, leaving a gap of 22 bases between them. The CDR3 sequence holds 17 residues, the cysteine and phenylalanine included. Kept here is only the CDR3 DNA, which spans 51 bases and is read in frame from base 1. The CDR1 and CDR2 encoded by the germline V gene are MDHEN and SYDVKM. Donors were healthy HIV-negative adults with no recently reported acute infections or vaccinations. Every donor was a Caucasian adult residing in Nashville, Tennessee, USA. Magnetic negative selection was used to enrich CD4+ T cells, after which naive cells were positively selected on CD45RA and the negative fraction became the memory subset. After blood collection by leukapheresis, PBMCs were isolated using Ficoll-Histopaque density gradient centrifugation and then cryopreserved in the vapor phase of liquid nitrogen. Analytical flow cytometry was used to check the purity and quantity of every magnetically sorted T cell population. Genomic DNA was isolated from each sorted fraction and quantified by UV absorbance on a Nanodrop 2000c.

The sequenced sample was naive CD4+ T cells sorted from blood. The cell subset or site label, read with the paper, signifies: CD45RA+ positively selected. This sequence uses TRBV28 and TRBJ2-7; TRBD2 is a weak D gene call, 6 bases matching. The receptor was isolated from a man between 18 and 29 years old in good health. The DNA sequence follows: TGTGCCAGCAGTTCCCCCCTGGGGGGTATAACTTTCTACGAGCAGTACTTC. It translates as CASSSPLGGITFYEQYF.